The 13 T cell receptor beta chains below come from one sample, sequenced in a study of T cells in Graves' hyperthyroidism and ophthalmopathy. TCR beta CDR3 regions were amplified from RNA transcripts. Researchers ran a first-round RT-PCR on the TCR CDR3 using the HTBI primer set. A single record per CDR3 protein comes from TCRdb applying MiXCR to the multiplex PCR reads. The repertoire includes nearly 750,000 distinct CDR3 sequences, roughly 32% of them detected once, and 30% to 40% sits in the top ten. The source material was blood. These receptors originate from a woman aged 40-49 years with Graves' hyperthyroidism.

This clonotype was detected only a few times. This sequence joins TRBV28 and TRBJ1-2; no definite D call. The CDR3 length is 12 residues. V was trimmed by 2 bases and J by 6 bases, leaving 7 bases between them. Germline V gene lookup returns CDR1 MDHEN and CDR2 SYDVKM. CDR3 in DNA: TGTGCCAGCAGTTTAACGAGTAATGGCTACACCTTC. It codes for CASSLTSNGYTF.

As for this clonotype: A read error may account for a junction end that differs from germline. The rearrangement links TRBV10-3 to TRBJ1-3; D perhaps matches TRBD1 (6 bases). Per the germline V gene, CDR1 is ENHRY and CDR2 is SYGVKD. There are 14 residues in the CDR3. CDR3 loop: CASSLTGSGNAIYF. The CDR3 nucleotides read TGTGCCAGCAGTCTGACAGGATCCGGAAACGCCATATATTTT.

The chain recombines TRBV29-1 with TRBJ2-7; D possibly uses TRBD1 or TRBD2 (5 bases each). The CDR3 extends over 15 amino acids. Germline-derived CDR1 and CDR2 are SQVTM and ANQGSEA. The V end was cut by 3 bases, the J end by 7 bases, with 22 bases between. CDR3 sequence: CSVDDGVDRWGEQYF. In nucleotides, the CDR3 is TGCAGCGTTGACGACGGGGTAGATCGTTGGGGGGAGCAGTACTTC.

This clonotype was observed a single time. With a much larger clone just one base away, this may be a read error. The chain employs TRBV12-3 or TRBV12-4 and TRBJ2-7, with TRBD1 as a possible D gene (7 bases). The CDR3 loop spans 16 amino acids. V was pared by 3 bases and J by 1 base, with 16 bases between. In DNA, the CDR3 is TGTGCCAGCAGTTTTGCGGGGACCAGGGGGTCCTACGAGCAGTACTTC. It specifies CASSFAGTRGSYEQYF.

This clonotype showed up just a few times. The chain uses TRBV6-1 and TRBJ1-1, with D hard to call. The CDR3 loop spans 12 amino acids. The V gene lost 6 bases and the J gene lost 7 bases, with 12 bases spanning the gap. Germline lookup yields CDR1 MNHNS and CDR2 SASEGT. The CDR3 DNA sequence: TGTGCCAGCAGATCAAACCCCAATGAAGCTTTCTTT. As protein: CASRSNPNEAFF.

V and J are TRBV5-5 and TRBJ1-3; D remains unclear. CDR1 is SGHKS and CDR2 is YYEKEE in the germline V gene (reference sequence). This CDR3 region has 15 residues. Between the trimmed V and J ends, which lost 4 bases and 0 bases, there was a span of 11 bases. Written as DNA, the CDR3 is TGTGCCAGCAGCCTGACGGCCTACTCTGGAAACACCATATATTTT. Protein product: CASSLTAYSGNTIYF. Using reference TRBV5-5 and TRBJ1-3 for the parts outside the CDR3, the full variable domain is DAGVTQSPTHLIKTRGQQVTLRCSPISGHKSVSWYQQVLGQGPQFIFQYYEKEERGRGNFPDRFSARQFPNYSSELNVNALLLGDSALYLCASSLTAYSGNTIYFGEGSWLTVV.

This chain links TRBV7-9 with TRBJ2-2; TRBD2 aligns across 9 bases. V was pared by 5 bases and J by 3 bases, with 4 bases of the junction left unmatched. The CDR3 consists of 15 residues. Germline assignment: CDR1 SEHNR and CDR2 FQNEAQ (reference sequence). The CDR3 region is CASSPGTSYTGELFF. The CDR3 nucleotides are TGTGCCAGCAGCCCAGGGACTAGCTACACCGGGGAGCTGTTTTTT.

This clonotype was seen many times. The chain links TRBV5-1 to TRBJ1-1, with D possibly TRBD1 on 5 matching bases. Germline loops: CDR1 SGHRS, CDR2 YFSETQ. The CDR3 is made up of 14 amino acids. Trimming cost V 4 bases and J 3 bases, with 13 bases left between them. The CDR3 loop reads CASSAAGGYTEAFF. As DNA, the CDR3 is TGCGCCAGCAGCGCCGCCGGGGGGTACACTGAAGCTTTCTTT.

The rearrangement uses TRBV7-9 and TRBJ1-1, with D tentatively TRBD1 (5 bases). This CDR3 is built from 17 residues. V was shortened by 5 bases and J by 3 bases, with 22 bases between the two germline ends. Germline V gene sequence: CDR1 SEHNR, CDR2 FQNEAQ (reference sequence). The CDR3 is CASSNYLGTSHDTEAFF. The CDR3 region has the DNA TGTGCCAGCAGCAATTACCTAGGGACCTCTCATGACACTGAAGCTTTCTTT.

This clonotype was recorded at least ten times. This rearrangement joins TRBV19 to TRBJ2-5; 7 positions agree with TRBD1. The germline CDR1 and CDR2 sequences are LNHDA and SQIVND (reference sequence). This CDR3 is built from 13 residues. V trimming: 5 bases; J trimming: 5 bases; junction bases outside the gene matches: 5. The CDR3 loop reads CASSPTGPETQYF. The CDR3 DNA follows: TGTGCCAGTAGTCCGACAGGGCCGGAGACCCAGTACTTC. The whole variable domain, remainder taken from reference TRBV19 and TRBJ2-5, is DGGITQSPKYLFRKEGQNVTLSCEQNLNHDAMYWYRQDPGQGLRLIYYSQIVNDFQKGDIAEGYSVSREKKESFPLTVTSAQKNPTAFYLCASSPTGPETQYFGPGTRLLVL.

The chain is built from TRBV10-3 and TRBJ1-2; possibly TRBD1 for D (5 bases). The CDR3 has 14 residues. The V gene lost 0 bases and the J gene lost 4 bases, with 9 bases spanning the gap. Looked up from germline, CDR1 is ENHRY and CDR2 is SYGVKD. The CDR3 is CAISESGAGYGYTF. The CDR3 DNA follows: TGTGCCATCAGTGAGTCCGGGGCAGGCTATGGCTACACCTTC.

The chain has TRBV10-3 and TRBJ2-5; tentative D call: TRBD1 (6 bases). Germline V gives CDR1 ENHRY, CDR2 SYGVKD. The ends were cut back, 5 bases at V and 1 base at J, with 11 bases in the middle. The CDR3 consists of 14 residues. CDR3 coding DNA: TGTGCCATCAGTCCCCGGACAGTCCAAGAGACCCAGTACTTC. It translates to CAISPRTVQETQYF.

This rearrangement joins TRBV12-3 or TRBV12-4 to TRBJ1-5, with D unresolved. This CDR3 contains 15 residues. V lost 3 bases to trimming and J lost 6 bases, with 15 bases between them. This CDR3 reads CASSFGPHLLQPQHF. Written as DNA, the CDR3 is TGTGCCAGCAGTTTTGGACCACACCTTCTTCAGCCCCAGCATTTT.